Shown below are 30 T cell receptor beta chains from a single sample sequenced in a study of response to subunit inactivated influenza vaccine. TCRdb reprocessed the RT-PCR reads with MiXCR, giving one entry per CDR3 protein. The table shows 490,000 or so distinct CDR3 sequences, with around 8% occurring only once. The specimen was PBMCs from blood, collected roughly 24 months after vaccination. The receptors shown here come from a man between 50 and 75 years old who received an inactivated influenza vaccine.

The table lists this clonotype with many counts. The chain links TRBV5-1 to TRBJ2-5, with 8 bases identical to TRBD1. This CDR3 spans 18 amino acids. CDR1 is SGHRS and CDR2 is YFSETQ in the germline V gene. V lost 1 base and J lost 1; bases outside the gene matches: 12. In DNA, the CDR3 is TGCGCCAGCAGCTTGTCGTCTACAGGGGGATCGGGCCAAGAGACCCAGTACTTC. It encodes CASSLSSTGGSGQETQYF.

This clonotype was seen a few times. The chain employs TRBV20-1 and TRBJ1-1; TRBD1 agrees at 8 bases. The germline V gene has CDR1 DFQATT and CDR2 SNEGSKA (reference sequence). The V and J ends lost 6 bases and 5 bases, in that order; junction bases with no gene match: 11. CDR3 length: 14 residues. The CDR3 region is CSAETGDSRTEAFF. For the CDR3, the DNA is TGCAGTGCGGAGACAGGGGACTCCAGGACTGAAGCTTTCTTT.

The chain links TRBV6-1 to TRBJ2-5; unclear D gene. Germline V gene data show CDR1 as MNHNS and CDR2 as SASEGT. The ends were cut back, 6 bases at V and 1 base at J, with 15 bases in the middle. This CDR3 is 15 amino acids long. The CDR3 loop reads CASRPSTVLQETQYF. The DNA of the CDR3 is TGTGCCAGCAGGCCCTCGACGGTCCTCCAAGAGACCCAGTACTTC.

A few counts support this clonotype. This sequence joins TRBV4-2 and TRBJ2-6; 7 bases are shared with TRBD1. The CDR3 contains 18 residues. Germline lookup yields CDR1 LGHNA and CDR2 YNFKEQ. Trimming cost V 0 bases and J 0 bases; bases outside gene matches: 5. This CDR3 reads CASSQEVGGLSGANVLTF. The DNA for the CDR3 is TGTGCCAGCAGCCAAGAGGTAGGGGGCCTCTCTGGGGCCAACGTCCTGACTTTC.

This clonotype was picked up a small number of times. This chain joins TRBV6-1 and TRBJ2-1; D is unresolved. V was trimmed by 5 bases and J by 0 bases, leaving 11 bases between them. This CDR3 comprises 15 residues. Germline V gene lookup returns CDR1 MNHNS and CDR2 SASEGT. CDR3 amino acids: CASSRAYGSYNEQFF. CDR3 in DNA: TGTGCCAGCAGTCGCGCCTACGGCTCCTACAATGAGCAGTTCTTC.

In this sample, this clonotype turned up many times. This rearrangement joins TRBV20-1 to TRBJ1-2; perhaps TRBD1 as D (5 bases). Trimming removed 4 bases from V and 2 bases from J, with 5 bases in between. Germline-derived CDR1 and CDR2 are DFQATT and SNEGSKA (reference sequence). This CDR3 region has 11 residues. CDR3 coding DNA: TGCAGTGCTACAGGGAACTATGGCTACACCTTC. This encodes CSATGNYGYTF.

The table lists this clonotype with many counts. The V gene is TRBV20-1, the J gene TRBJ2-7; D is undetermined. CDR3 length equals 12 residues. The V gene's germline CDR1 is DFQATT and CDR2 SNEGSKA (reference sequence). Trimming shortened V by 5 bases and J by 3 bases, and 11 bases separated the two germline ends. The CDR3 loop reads CSASPAVYEQYF. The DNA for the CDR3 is TGCAGTGCTTCCCCAGCCGTCTACGAGCAGTACTTC.

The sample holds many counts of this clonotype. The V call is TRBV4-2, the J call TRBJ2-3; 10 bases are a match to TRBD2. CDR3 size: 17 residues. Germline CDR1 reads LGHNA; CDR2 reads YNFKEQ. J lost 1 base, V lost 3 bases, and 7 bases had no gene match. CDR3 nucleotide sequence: TGTGCCAGCAGCCAGAGCGGGAGGGCCGCTGGCACAGATACGCAGTATTTT. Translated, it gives CASSQSGRAAGTDTQYF.

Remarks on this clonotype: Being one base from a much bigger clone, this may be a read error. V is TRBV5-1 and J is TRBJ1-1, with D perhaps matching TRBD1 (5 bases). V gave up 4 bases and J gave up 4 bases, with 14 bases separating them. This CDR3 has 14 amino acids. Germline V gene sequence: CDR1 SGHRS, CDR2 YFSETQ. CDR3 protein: CASSAGGERTEAFF. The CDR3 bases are TGCGCCAGCAGCGCCGGGGGGGAACGCACTGAAGCTTTCTTT. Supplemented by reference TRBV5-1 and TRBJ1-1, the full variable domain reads KAGVTQTPRYLIKTRGQQVTLSCSPISGHRSVSWYQQTPGQGLQFLFEYFSETQRNKGNFPGRFSGRQFSNSRSEMNVSTLELGDSALYLCASSAGGERTEAFFGQGTRLTVV.

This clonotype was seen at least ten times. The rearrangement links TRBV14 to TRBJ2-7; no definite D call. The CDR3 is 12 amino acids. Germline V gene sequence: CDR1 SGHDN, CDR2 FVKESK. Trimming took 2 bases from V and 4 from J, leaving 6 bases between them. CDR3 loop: CASSQRKYEQYF. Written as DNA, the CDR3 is TGTGCCAGCAGCCAACGGAAGTACGAGCAGTACTTC. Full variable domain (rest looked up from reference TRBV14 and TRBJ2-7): EAGVTQFPSHSVIEKGQTVTLRCDPISGHDNLYWYRRVMGKEIKFLLHFVKESKQDESGMPNNRFLAERTGGTYSTLKVQPAELEDSGVYFCASSQRKYEQYFGPGTRLTVT.

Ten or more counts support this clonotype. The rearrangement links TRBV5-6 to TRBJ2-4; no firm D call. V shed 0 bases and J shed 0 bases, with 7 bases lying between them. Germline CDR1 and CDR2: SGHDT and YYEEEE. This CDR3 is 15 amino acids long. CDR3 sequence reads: CASSLDRIAKNIQYF. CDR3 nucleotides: TGTGCCAGCAGCTTGGACCGAATAGCCAAAAACATTCAGTACTTC.

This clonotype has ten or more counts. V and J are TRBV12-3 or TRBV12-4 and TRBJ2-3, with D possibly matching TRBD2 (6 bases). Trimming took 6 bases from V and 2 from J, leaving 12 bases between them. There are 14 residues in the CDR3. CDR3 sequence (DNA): TGTGCCAGCAGCCCGGGAGTCGCCACAGATACGCAGTATTTT. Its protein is CASSPGVATDTQYF.

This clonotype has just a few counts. This CDR3 reads CASSPHGTGSSYEQYF. In DNA, the CDR3 is TGTGCCAGCAGCCCGCATGGGACGGGCAGCTCCTACGAGCAGTACTTC. The V and J genes are TRBV6-1 and TRBJ2-7; the D gene could be TRBD1 or TRBD2 (5 bases each). Trimming stripped 6 bases from V and 0 bases from J, with 18 bases between. The CDR3 loop spans 16 amino acids. In germline, CDR1 is MNHNS, CDR2 SASEGT.

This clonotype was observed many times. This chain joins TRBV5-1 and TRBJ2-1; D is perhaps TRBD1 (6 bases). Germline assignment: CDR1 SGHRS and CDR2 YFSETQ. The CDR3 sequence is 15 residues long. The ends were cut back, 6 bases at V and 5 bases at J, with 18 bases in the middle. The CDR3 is CASTGLLGGNNEQFF. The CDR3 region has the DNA TGCGCCAGCACCGGACTTTTAGGGGGAAACAATGAGCAGTTCTTC.

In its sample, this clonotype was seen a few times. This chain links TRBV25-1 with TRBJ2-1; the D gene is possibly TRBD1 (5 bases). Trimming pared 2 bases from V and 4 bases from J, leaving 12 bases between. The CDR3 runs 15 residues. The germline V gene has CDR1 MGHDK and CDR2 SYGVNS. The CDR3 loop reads CASSERQGHYNEQFF. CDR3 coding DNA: TGTGCCAGCAGTGAACGTCAGGGTCATTACAATGAGCAGTTCTTC.

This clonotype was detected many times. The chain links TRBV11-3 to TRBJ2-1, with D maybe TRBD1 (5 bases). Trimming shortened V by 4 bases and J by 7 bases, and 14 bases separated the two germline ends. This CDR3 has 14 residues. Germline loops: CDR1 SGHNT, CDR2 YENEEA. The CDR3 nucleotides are TGTGCCAGCAGCTCGACAGTGGCCGCTAATGAGCAGTTCTTC. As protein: CASSSTVAANEQFF.

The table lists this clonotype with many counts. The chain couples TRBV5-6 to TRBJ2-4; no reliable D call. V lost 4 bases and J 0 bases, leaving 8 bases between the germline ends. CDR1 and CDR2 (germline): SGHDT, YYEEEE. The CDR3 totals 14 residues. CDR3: CASSPVLAKNIQYF. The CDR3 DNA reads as TGTGCCAGCAGCCCCGTACTAGCCAAAAACATTCAGTACTTC.

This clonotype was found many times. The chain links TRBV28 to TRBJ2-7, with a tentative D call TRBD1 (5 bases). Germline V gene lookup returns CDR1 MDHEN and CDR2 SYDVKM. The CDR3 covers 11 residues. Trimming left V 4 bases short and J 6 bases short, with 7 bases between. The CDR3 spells CASSSTGEQYF. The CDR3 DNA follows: TGTGCCAGCAGTTCAACAGGCGAGCAGTACTTC.

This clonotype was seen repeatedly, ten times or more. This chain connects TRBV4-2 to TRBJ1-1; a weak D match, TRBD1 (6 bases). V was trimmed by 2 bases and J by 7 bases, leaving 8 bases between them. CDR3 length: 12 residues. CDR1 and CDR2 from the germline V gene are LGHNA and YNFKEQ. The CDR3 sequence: CASSQTTGEAFF. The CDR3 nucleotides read TGTGCCAGCAGCCAAACGACAGGTGAAGCTTTCTTT.

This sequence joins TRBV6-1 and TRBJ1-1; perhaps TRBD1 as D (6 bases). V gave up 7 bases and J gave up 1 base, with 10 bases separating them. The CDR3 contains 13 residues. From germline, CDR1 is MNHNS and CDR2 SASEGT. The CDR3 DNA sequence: TGTGCCAGCATAAAGGGGGGGAACACTGAAGCTTTCTTT. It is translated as CASIKGGNTEAFF.

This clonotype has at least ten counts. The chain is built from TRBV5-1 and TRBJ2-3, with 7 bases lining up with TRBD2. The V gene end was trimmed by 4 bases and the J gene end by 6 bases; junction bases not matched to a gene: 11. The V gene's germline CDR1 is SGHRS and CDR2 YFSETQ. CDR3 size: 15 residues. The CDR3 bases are TGCGCCAGCAGCCGGGAGGTCGCAGGGAGGGATACGCAGTATTTT. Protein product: CASSREVAGRDTQYF. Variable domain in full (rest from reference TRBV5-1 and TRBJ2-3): KAGVTQTPRYLIKTRGQQVTLSCSPISGHRSVSWYQQTPGQGLQFLFEYFSETQRNKGNFPGRFSGRQFSNSRSEMNVSTLELGDSALYLCASSREVAGRDTQYFGPGTRLTVL.

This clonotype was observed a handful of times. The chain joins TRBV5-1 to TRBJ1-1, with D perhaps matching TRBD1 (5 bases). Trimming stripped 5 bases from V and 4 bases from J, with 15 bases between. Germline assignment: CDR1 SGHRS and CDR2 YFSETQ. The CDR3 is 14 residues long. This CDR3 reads CASSPLQGGTEAFF. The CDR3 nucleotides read TGCGCCAGCAGTCCACTGCAGGGAGGCACTGAAGCTTTCTTT.

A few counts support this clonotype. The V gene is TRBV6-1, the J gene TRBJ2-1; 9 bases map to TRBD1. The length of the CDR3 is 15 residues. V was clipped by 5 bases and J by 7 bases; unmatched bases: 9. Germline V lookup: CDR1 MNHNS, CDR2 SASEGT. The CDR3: CASSRDRVKGNEQFF. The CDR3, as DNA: TGTGCCAGCAGTAGGGACAGGGTAAAAGGGAATGAGCAGTTCTTC.

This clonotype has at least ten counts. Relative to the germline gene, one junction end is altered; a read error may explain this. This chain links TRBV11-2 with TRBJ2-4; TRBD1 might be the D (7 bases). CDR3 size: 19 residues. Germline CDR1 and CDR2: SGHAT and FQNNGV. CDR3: CASSFVRGGSKGAKNIQYF. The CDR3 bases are TGTGCCAGCAGCTTCGTCCGCGGAGGGTCAAAGGGGGCCAAAAACATACAGTACTTC.

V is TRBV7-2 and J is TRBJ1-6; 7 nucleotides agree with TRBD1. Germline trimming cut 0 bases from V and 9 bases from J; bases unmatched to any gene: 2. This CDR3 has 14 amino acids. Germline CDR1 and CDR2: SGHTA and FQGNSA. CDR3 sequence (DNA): TGTGCCAGCAGCTTAGCAGGGGGCGGTTCACCCCTCCACTTT. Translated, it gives CASSLAGGGSPLHF.

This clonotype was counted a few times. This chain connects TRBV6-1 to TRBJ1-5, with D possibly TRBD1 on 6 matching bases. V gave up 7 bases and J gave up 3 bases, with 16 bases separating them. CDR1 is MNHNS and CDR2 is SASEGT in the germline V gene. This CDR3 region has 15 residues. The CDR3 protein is CASTSGRGSNQPQHF. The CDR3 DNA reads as TGTGCCAGCACCTCGGGCAGGGGTTCCAATCAGCCCCAGCATTTT.

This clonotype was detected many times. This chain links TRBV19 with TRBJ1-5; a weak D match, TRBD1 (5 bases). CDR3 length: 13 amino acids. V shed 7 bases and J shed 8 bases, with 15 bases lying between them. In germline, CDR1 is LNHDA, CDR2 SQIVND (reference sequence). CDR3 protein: CASTTGHDEPQHF. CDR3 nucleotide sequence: TGTGCCAGTACCACCGGACATGATGAGCCCCAGCATTTT.

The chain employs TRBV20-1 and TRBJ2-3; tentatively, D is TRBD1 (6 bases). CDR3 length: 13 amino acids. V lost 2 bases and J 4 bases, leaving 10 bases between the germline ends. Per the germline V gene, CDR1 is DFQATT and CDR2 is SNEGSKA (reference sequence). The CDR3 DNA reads TGCAGTGCTAGATCGACAGGCCCAGATACGCAGTATTTT. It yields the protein CSARSTGPDTQYF.

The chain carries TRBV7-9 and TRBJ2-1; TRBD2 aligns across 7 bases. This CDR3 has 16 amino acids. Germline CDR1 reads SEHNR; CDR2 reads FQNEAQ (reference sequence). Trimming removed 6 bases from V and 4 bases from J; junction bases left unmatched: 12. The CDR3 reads CASSYGGAGEYNEQFF. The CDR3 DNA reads TGTGCCAGCAGTTACGGCGGCGCGGGGGAATACAATGAGCAGTTCTTC.

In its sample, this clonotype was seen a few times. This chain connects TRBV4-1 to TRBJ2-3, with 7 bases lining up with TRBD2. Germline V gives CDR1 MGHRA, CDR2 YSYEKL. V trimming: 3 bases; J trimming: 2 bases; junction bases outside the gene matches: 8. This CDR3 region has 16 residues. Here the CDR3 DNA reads TGCGCCAGCAGCCACTCTCTGGGGGGGTTCACAGATACGCAGTATTTT. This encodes CASSHSLGGFTDTQYF.